One and the same sample provided the 14 T cell receptor beta chains below, sequenced in a study of CD8 T cells in ankylosing spondylitis. A single record per CDR3 protein comes from TCRdb applying MiXCR to the 5' RACE reads. The top ten clones hold 2% to 2.5% of a sample with roughly 69,000 distinct CDR3 sequences, about 5.2% of them seen once. Source material: blood, either unsorted or a sorted T cell fraction (not recorded which). The receptors shown here come from a male donor with ankylosing spondylitis or in good health (not recorded which).

This clonotype is medium-sized by share. The chain couples TRBV24-1 to TRBJ1-1, with D unclear. V was pared by 9 bases and J by 1 base, with 5 bases between. The CDR3 loop spans 11 amino acids. Germline values: CDR1 KGHDR, CDR2 SFDVKD. Here the CDR3 DNA reads TGTGCCACCGAAAAGAACACTGAAGCTTTCTTT. Protein: CATEKNTEAFF.

This clonotype has a count of ten or more. The V and J genes are TRBV5-1 and TRBJ1-1; no firm D call. The CDR3 covers 13 residues. Germline loops: CDR1 SGHRS, CDR2 YFSETQ. V lost 4 bases and J lost 7, with 14 bases in between. CDR3 coding DNA: TGCGCCAGCAGCACCGCGGCAGGCCTTGAAGCTTTCTTT. Protein sequence: CASSTAAGLEAFF. The full variable domain, with the rest looked up from reference TRBV5-1 and TRBJ1-1, is KAGVTQTPRYLIKTRGQQVTLSCSPISGHRSVSWYQQTPGQGLQFLFEYFSETQRNKGNFPGRFSGRQFSNSRSEMNVSTLELGDSALYLCASSTAAGLEAFFGQGTRLTVV.

Many counts were recorded for this clonotype. The chain carries TRBV24-1 and TRBJ2-1; 14 bases align to TRBD2. V trimming: 4 bases; J trimming: 9 bases; junction bases outside the gene matches: 4. The CDR3 totals 15 residues. The V gene's germline CDR1 is KGHDR and CDR2 SFDVKD. CDR3 amino acids: CATSDPGTSGGEQFF. CDR3 in DNA: TGTGCCACCAGTGACCCTGGGACTAGCGGGGGTGAGCAGTTCTTC.

This clonotype was observed at least ten times. This chain links TRBV23-1 with TRBJ2-1, with D unresolved. TRBV23-1 is recorded as an ORF, its role being uncertain. The CDR3 has 9 amino acids. V lost 11 bases and J lost 9, with 8 bases in between. The CDR3 here is CAGRLEQFF. The CDR3 DNA is TGCGCCGGCCGGCTTGAGCAGTTCTTC.

This clonotype was found many times. In nucleotides, the CDR3 is TGCAGTGCTAGTACACGCCGCATGAACACTGAAGCTTTCTTT. Amino acids: CSASTRRMNTEAFF. The chain combines TRBV20-1 with TRBJ1-1, with D unclear. Trimming stripped 3 bases from V and 0 bases from J, with 11 bases between. CDR1 and CDR2 from the germline V gene are DFQATT and SNEGSKA (reference sequence). CDR3 length: 14 residues.

This clonotype was seen many times. This chain connects TRBV6-5 to TRBJ1-1; D is unclear. The germline CDR1 and CDR2 sequences are MNHEY and SVGAGI. The CDR3 is 14 residues long. Trimming took off 2 bases at V and 5 bases at J, with 12 bases between the two ends. The CDR3 is CASSYNGLETEAFF. The CDR3, as DNA: TGTGCCAGCAGTTACAATGGCCTAGAGACTGAAGCTTTCTTT.

This clonotype was picked up many times. The rearrangement uses TRBV11-3 and TRBJ1-1, with D possibly being TRBD1 (5 bases). Germline CDR1 is SGHNT and CDR2 is YENEEA. The CDR3 spans 13 residues. The V end lost 5 bases, the J end lost 3 bases, and 10 bases lay between the germline ends. CDR3 DNA: TGTGCCAGCAGCACGGGACCGTACACTGAAGCTTTCTTT. Protein sequence: CASSTGPYTEAFF.

The sample holds many counts of this clonotype. V gene TRBV20-1 combines with J gene TRBJ1-1; D remains ambiguous. Germline CDR1 DFQATT, CDR2 SNEGSKA (reference sequence). This CDR3 spans 11 amino acids. V was clipped by 6 bases and J by 8 bases, with 13 bases between them. The CDR3 DNA reads as TGCAGTGCCCCCCTAGGGCGGGAAGCTTTCTTT. Its protein is CSAPLGREAFF.

This clonotype was observed many times. The chain employs TRBV28 and TRBJ1-5; D gene unclear. Trimming left V 7 bases short and J 2 bases short, with 6 bases between. In germline, CDR1 is MDHEN, CDR2 SYDVKM. The CDR3 spans 12 residues. The CDR3 nucleotides are TGTGCCAGCACCCAGCGCAATCAGCCCCAGCATTTT. Translated: CASTQRNQPQHF.

This clonotype was seen many times. The chain joins TRBV30 to TRBJ2-2; 7 nucleotides match TRBD1. The J segment lost 6 bases and the V segment lost 2 bases, leaving 3 bases of the junction unmatched. The CDR3 runs 13 residues. The germline CDR1 and CDR2 sequences are GTSNPN and SVGIG (reference sequence). In nucleotides, the CDR3 is TGTGCCTGGAGTTCACAGGGGTCCGGGGAGCTGTTTTTT. Translation gives CAWSSQGSGELFF.

The V gene is TRBV6-2 or TRBV6-3, the J gene TRBJ2-2; D is unresolved. Between the trimmed V and J ends, which lost 0 bases and 6 bases, there was a span of 8 bases. Germline V gene sequence: CDR1 MNHEY, CDR2 SVGEGT. The CDR3 sequence is 14 residues long. CDR3 nucleotides: TGTGCCAGCAGTTACTCAGGGTCTTCCGGGGAGCTGTTTTTT. Protein sequence: CASSYSGSSGELFF.

This clonotype was counted ten times or more. The J gene is TRBJ2-1, the V gene TRBV2, with D perhaps assigned TRBD1 or TRBD2 (5 bases each). Trimming stripped 10 bases from V and 6 bases from J, with 19 bases between. Germline-derived CDR1 and CDR2 are SNHLY and FYNNEI. CDR3 length: 14 residues. The CDR3 here is CATRRGGWGNEQFF. The CDR3 region has the DNA TGTGCCACCCGACGTGGGGGTTGGGGCAATGAGCAGTTCTTC.

This clonotype showed up many times. The chain combines TRBV20-1 with TRBJ1-1; D not certain. Germline V CDR1 and CDR2: DFQATT, SNEGSKA (reference sequence). The CDR3 loop spans 17 amino acids. V shed 0 bases and J shed 14 bases, with 31 bases lying between them. CDR3 region: CSARDQDGRSRDNGAFF. The CDR3 DNA reads TGCAGTGCTAGAGATCAGGACGGAAGAAGCCGCGACAACGGCGCCTTCTTT.

This clonotype was recorded a few times. V is TRBV6-2 or TRBV6-3 and J is TRBJ2-5, with TRBD2 matching 14 bases. CDR3 length: 17 residues. Germline CDR1 is MNHEY and CDR2 is SVGEGT. J gave up 2 bases and V 4 bases, and 6 bases lay outside the gene matches. CDR3: CASSSGLAGGWQETQYF. The CDR3, as DNA: TGTGCCAGCAGTTCTGGACTAGCGGGGGGTTGGCAAGAGACCCAGTACTTC.